A single sample gave rise to the 18 T cell receptor beta chains below, sequenced in a study of blood T cell repertoires in COVID-19. Using immunoSEQ multiplex PCR, the repertoire was profiled, and TCRdb retains in-frame clones only, with some absent. The repertoire holds approximately 200,000 clones, with just under 85% as singletons. Input material: peripheral blood. These receptors all stem from a human donor with acute or convalescent COVID-19. The donor label of this sample is uncertain.

In regard to this clone: This sample includes further DNA sequences coding for the same CDR3. V and J are TRBV5-1 and TRBJ2-7, with a possible D match to TRBD1 (5 bases). V gave up 2 bases and J gave up 1 base, with 7 bases separating them. Germline values: CDR1 SGHRS, CDR2 YFSETQ. The CDR3 is 13 residues long. This CDR3 reads CASSLQVSYEQYF. The CDR3 DNA sequence: TGCGCCAGCAGCTTACAGGTATCCTACGAGCAGTACTTC.

With regard to this clone: This same CDR3 is encoded by further DNA sequences in the sample. The rearrangement links TRBV5-1 to TRBJ2-7; TRBD2 aligns across 7 bases. The CDR3 runs 14 residues. V shed 3 bases and J 0 bases; nucleotides not matched to a gene: 3. CDR1 and CDR2 from the germline V gene are SGHRS and YFSETQ. CDR3 residues: CASSWSGGSYEQYF. CDR3 bases: TGCGCCAGCAGCTGGTCGGGAGGCTCCTACGAGCAGTACTTC.

The chain's CDR3 is CASSLKSDNEQFF. Here the CDR3 DNA reads TGTGCCAGCAGTTTAAAGAGCGACAATGAGCAGTTCTTC. The chain uses TRBV27 and TRBJ2-1; D not resolved. The CDR3 has 13 residues. Germline CDR1 reads MNHEY; CDR2 reads SMNVEV (reference sequence). V was clipped by 2 bases and J by 5 bases, with 7 bases between them.

This rearrangement joins TRBV19 to TRBJ1-5; no reliable D call. Looked up from germline, CDR1 is LNHDA and CDR2 is SQIVND (reference sequence). This CDR3 has 14 residues. The V and J ends lost 5 bases and 5 bases respectively, with 13 bases between them. The DNA of the CDR3 is TGTGCCAGTAGTTTAGCTACAGCCCATCAGCCCCAGCATTTT. Translated: CASSLATAHQPQHF.

This rearrangement joins TRBV30 to TRBJ2-2; 13 nucleotides line up with TRBD2. Germline CDR1 reads GTSNPN; CDR2 reads SVGIG (reference sequence). CDR3 size: 14 residues. The V and J ends lost 4 bases and 5 bases, in that order; junction bases with no gene match: 1. The DNA for the CDR3 is TGTGCCTGGATGACTAGCGGGAGGACCGGGGAGCTGTTTTTT. Its protein product is CAWMTSGRTGELFF.

This chain uses TRBV7-2 with TRBJ2-3; 14 nucleotides line up with TRBD2. Germline assignment: CDR1 SGHTA and CDR2 FQGNSA. Trimming cost V 5 bases and J 0 bases; bases outside gene matches: 10. The CDR3 spans 19 residues. This CDR3 is CASSAGLAGGSPSTDTQYF. CDR3 nucleotide sequence: TGTGCCAGCAGCGCCGGACTAGCGGGAGGCTCTCCTAGCACAGATACGCAGTATTTT. Variable domain in full (rest from reference TRBV7-2 and TRBJ2-3): GAGVSQSPSNKVTEKGKDVELRCDPISGHTALYWYRQSLGQGLEFLIYFQGNSAPDKSGLPSDRFSAERTGGSVSTLTIQRTQQEDSAVYLCASSAGLAGGSPSTDTQYFGPGTRLTVL.

The chain uses TRBV19 and TRBJ1-2; D is unresolved. The CDR3 covers 15 residues. Germline V gives CDR1 LNHDA, CDR2 SQIVND (reference sequence). V was clipped by 7 bases and J by 2 bases, with 17 bases between them. The CDR3 is CASTSSGVGNYGYTF. The CDR3 DNA follows: TGTGCCAGTACCTCGTCCGGGGTAGGGAACTATGGCTACACCTTC.

V is TRBV6-2 or TRBV6-3 and J is TRBJ2-5, with 8 positions matching TRBD1. This CDR3 is built from 17 residues. Trimming cost V 6 bases and J 2 bases; bases outside gene matches: 14. Germline loops: CDR1 MNHEY, CDR2 SVGEGT. This CDR3 reads CASSPTGALTGQETQYF. CDR3 sequence (DNA): TGTGCCAGCAGCCCGACAGGGGCGTTGACTGGGCAAGAGACCCAGTACTTC.

J is TRBJ2-5 and V is TRBV5-4, with 12 positions matching TRBD2. The CDR3 contains 15 residues. The trim removed 4 bases at V and 5 bases at J, leaving 6 bases unmatched. From germline, CDR1 is SGHNT and CDR2 YYREEE (reference sequence). The CDR3 DNA sequence: TGTGCCAGCAGCCGAACTAGCGGGAGGTTGGAGACCCAGTACTTC. It translates to CASSRTSGRLETQYF.

J is TRBJ1-2 and V is TRBV11-2; D possibly corresponds to TRBD1 (5 bases). The CDR3 length is 13 residues. The germline CDR1 and CDR2 sequences are SGHAT and FQNNGV. Deletions cut 3 bases from V and 4 bases from J, with 9 bases between. CDR3 region: CASSFGGGYGYTF. The CDR3, as DNA: TGTGCCAGCAGCTTTGGGGGAGGCTATGGCTACACCTTC.

J is TRBJ2-1 and V is TRBV3-1 (or the pseudogene TRBV3-2); 7 nucleotides match TRBD2. V dropped 4 bases and J dropped 4; count of bases not matched to a gene: 7. Germline CDR1 LGHDT, CDR2 YNNKEL (reference sequence). The CDR3 covers 15 residues. The DNA for the CDR3 is TGTGCCAGCAGCCTATCCGGGACTACTTACAATGAGCAGTTCTTC. Translated: CASSLSGTTYNEQFF.

The rearrangement links TRBV19 to TRBJ2-3; 14 nucleotides align to TRBD2. V was clipped by 4 bases and J by 2 bases; unmatched bases: 5. The CDR3 spans 17 residues. CDR1 is LNHDA, CDR2 SQIVND, per germline (reference sequence). CDR3 in DNA: TGTGCCAGTAGTAAGGTGGGACTAGCGGGAGTCACAGATACGCAGTATTTT. It translates to CASSKVGLAGVTDTQYF.

V gene TRBV15 combines with J gene TRBJ2-2; the D gene is possibly TRBD1 (6 bases). Looked up from germline, CDR1 is LNHNV and CDR2 is YYDKDF (reference sequence). The CDR3 contains 15 residues. V lost 8 bases to trimming and J lost 5 bases, with 18 bases between them. In DNA, the CDR3 is TGTGCCACCGGTAAACCCCCAGGGGAAACCGGGGAGCTGTTTTTT. Translated: CATGKPPGETGELFF.

This clone was seen many times. This chain's CDR3 is CATGRETQYF. DNA of the CDR3: TGTGCCACAGGGAGGGAGACCCAGTACTTC. The genes are TRBV28 and TRBJ2-5; possibly TRBD2 for D (6 bases). V was trimmed by 10 bases and J by 5 bases, leaving 8 bases between them. The CDR3 totals 10 residues. Germline lookup yields CDR1 MDHEN and CDR2 SYDVKM.

This sequence joins TRBV5-6 and TRBJ1-1; 8 bases agree with TRBD1. Trimming cost V 7 bases and J 5 bases; bases outside gene matches: 10. The CDR3 length is 14 residues. The germline V gene encodes CDR1 SGHDT and CDR2 YYEEEE. The DNA for the CDR3 is TGTGCCAGCGCCCCGCAGGGGGCCTGGACTGAAGCTTTCTTT. Its protein product is CASAPQGAWTEAFF.

The genes are TRBV11-2 and TRBJ2-1; D gene uncertain. Trimming took 1 base from V and 10 from J, leaving 5 bases between them. The CDR3 runs 11 residues. The germline CDR1 and CDR2 sequences are SGHAT and FQNNGV. The CDR3 DNA sequence: TGTGCCAGCAGCTTAGCCCAAGAGCAGTTCTTC. It is translated as CASSLAQEQFF.

The CDR3 nucleotides are TGTGCCAGCAGAATCGGACTAGCGGGAAACAATGAGCAGTTCTTC. It codes for CASRIGLAGNNEQFF. The chain uses TRBV6-5 and TRBJ2-1, with TRBD2 matching over 12 bases. This CDR3 region has 15 residues. Trimming cost V 6 bases and J 5 bases; bases outside gene matches: 5. CDR1 MNHEY and CDR2 SVGAGI come from the germline V gene.

The chain links TRBV5-1 to TRBJ1-1, with 8 bases identical to TRBD1. V lost 4 bases to trimming and J lost 1 base; unmatched junction nucleotides: 3. There are 14 residues in the CDR3. CDR1 is SGHRS, CDR2 YFSETQ, per germline. The CDR3 loop is CASSSGQGNTEAFF. CDR3 DNA sequence: TGCGCCAGCAGCAGCGGACAGGGGAACACTGAAGCTTTCTTT. The complete variable domain, with remaining parts taken from reference TRBV5-1 and TRBJ1-1, reads KAGVTQTPRYLIKTRGQQVTLSCSPISGHRSVSWYQQTPGQGLQFLFEYFSETQRNKGNFPGRFSGRQFSNSRSEMNVSTLELGDSALYLCASSSGQGNTEAFFGQGTRLTVV.